The clone carrying this T cell receptor (beta chain) came up a few times. Its antigen is as yet unknown. Each of the donors was a healthy adult who was HIV-negative and had not had a recent acute infection or vaccination. The V gene's germline CDR1 is SGHRS and CDR2 YFSETQ. CDR3 size: 15 residues. Trimming cost V 6 bases and J 0 bases, with 15 bases left between them. This entry comes from a study of shared clonotypes between healthy human individuals. Regarding the study as a whole: A few donors held about 5% of naive CD4 clonotypes in common. Richness estimates generally favored naive over memory subsets.

The table came from immunoSEQ multiplex PCR; TCRdb's copy has only in-frame clones and leaves some out. This sample yields 2,500,000 or so clones, of which roughly 90% are seen a single time; about 0.36% belongs to the top ten. The receptor's source is a man aged 18 to 29 in good health. Some clones in this sample may be carry-over from other donors' samples. The chain joins TRBV5-1 to TRBJ1-1; a weak D match, TRBD1 (6 bases). Sample: naive CD4+ T cells from PBMCs. The subset: CD45RA+ positively selected. For the CDR3, the DNA is TGCGCCAGCACCCCGGGGGGCAGGGTGAACACTGAAGCTTTCTTT. Protein sequence: CASTPGGRVNTEAFF.